Detailed here is one T cell receptor beta chain. Antigen specificity is unknown. Data came from immunoSEQ multiplex PCR; TCRdb stores just in-frame clones and leaves some out. This table has 9,500 to 15,000 clones, about 84% appearing once. Patient tissue came from resections in Japan or China, 2014–2017. These data originate in a study of immune evolution from preneoplasia to lung adenocarcinoma. Findings and limits, study-wide: Later-stage lesions seemingly showed higher T cell density and diversity than normal lung. Compared with EGFR-mutant or double wild-type lesions, KRAS-mutant nodules were more clonal. Top clone frequencies peaked in normal lung, apparently declining through invasive adenocarcinoma.

The germline V gene has CDR1 WSHSY and CDR2 SAAADI. The CDR3 runs 15 residues. V lost 0 bases and J lost 5; bases outside the gene matches: 3. The chain couples TRBV10-2 to TRBJ2-2, with 7 positions matching TRBD1. This clonotype was sampled from a person aged 50 or older with lung adenocarcinoma. Sequencing was carried out using FFPE tissue from an adenomatous hyperplasia lung lesion. Subset meaning: atypical adenomatous hyperplasia (AAH), lung preneoplasia. The CDR3: CASSESTGWTGELFF. In nucleotides, the CDR3 is TGCGCCAGCAGTGAGTCGACAGGGTGGACCGGGGAGCTGTTTTTT.